This entry lists 29 T cell receptor beta chains sequenced from one sample in a study of blood T cell repertoires in COVID-19. Using immunoSEQ multiplex PCR, the repertoire was profiled, and TCRdb retains in-frame clones only, with some absent. The table records 200,000 to 250,000 clones, around 87% of them present only once. The source material was peripheral blood. These receptors were collected from a woman in her forties or fifties with COVID-19, enrolled during active disease.

The chain recombines TRBV5-1 with TRBJ1-6, with 9 bases matching TRBD1. This CDR3 is 18 amino acids long. Germline V gene data show CDR1 as SGHRS and CDR2 as YFSETQ. V gave up 4 bases and J gave up 6 bases; unmatched junction bases: 14. In DNA, the CDR3 is TGCGCCAGCAGCCTACAAGGACAGGGGAACCCTTTTAATTCACCCCTCCACTTT. Translated: CASSLQGQGNPFNSPLHF.

The chain links TRBV30 to TRBJ1-6; a weak D match, TRBD1 (5 bases). Germline loops: CDR1 GTSNPN, CDR2 SVGIG (reference sequence). There are 16 residues in the CDR3. The V end lost 3 bases, the J end lost 0 bases, and 12 bases lay between the germline ends. CDR3 in amino acids: CAWSRDSLSYNSPLHF. CDR3 DNA sequence: TGTGCCTGGAGCCGAGACAGCCTCTCCTATAATTCACCCCTCCACTTT.

The rearrangement uses TRBV5-1 and TRBJ2-7, with a tentative D call TRBD1 (7 bases). The CDR3 loop spans 14 amino acids. V lost 0 bases and J 6 bases, leaving 13 bases between the germline ends. CDR1 and CDR2 from the germline V gene are SGHRS and YFSETQ. The CDR3 nucleotides read TGCGCCAGCAGCTTGGTTTCGCAGGGGGGCGAGCAGTACTTC. This encodes CASSLVSQGGEQYF.

The chain joins TRBV2 to TRBJ1-2, with D perhaps matching TRBD1 (5 bases). The germline gives CDR1 SNHLY, CDR2 FYNNEI. The CDR3 consists of 14 residues. Trimming removed 6 bases at V and 7 bases at J, with 18 bases between. The CDR3 loop reads CASSGTVQGVGYTF. The CDR3 coding sequence is TGTGCCAGCAGCGGGACTGTTCAAGGGGTTGGCTACACCTTC.

This clone came up a few times. V gene TRBV5-1 combines with J gene TRBJ2-2; 9 bases agree with TRBD1. The CDR3 loop spans 15 amino acids. Germline lookup yields CDR1 SGHRS and CDR2 YFSETQ. J lost 4 bases, V lost 3 bases, and 4 bases had no gene match. CDR3 sequence: CASSSGQGTTGELFF. CDR3 sequence (DNA): TGCGCCAGCAGCTCCGGACAGGGGACCACCGGGGAGCTGTTTTTT.

This clone turned up a few times. The chain recombines TRBV19 with TRBJ2-1, with TRBD2 identical over 7 bases. Trimming took 6 bases from V and 4 from J; bases not matched to a gene: 15. CDR1 and CDR2 from the germline V gene are LNHDA and SQIVND (reference sequence). CDR3 length equals 17 residues. DNA of the CDR3: TGTGCCAGTAGCCCGGGGGGAGGCGGGGGTTTATACAATGAGCAGTTCTTC. As protein: CASSPGGGGGLYNEQFF.

The count of this clone is one. The genes are TRBV2 and TRBJ1-5; 9 nucleotides agree with TRBD1. The CDR3 sequence is 13 residues long. Germline V gene sequence: CDR1 SNHLY, CDR2 FYNNEI. Unmatched junction bases numbered 4, after V lost 6 bases and J lost 7 bases. CDR3 nucleotide sequence: TGTGCCAGCAGGGGGACAGGGAAGCAGCCCCAGCATTTT. Translation: CASRGTGKQPQHF.

The J gene is TRBJ2-5, the V gene TRBV11-3, with D tentatively TRBD1 (5 bases). CDR3 length: 15 residues. With 3 bases removed from V and 0 bases from J, the gap between germline ends came to 11 bases. Germline CDR1 and CDR2: SGHNT and YENEEA. The CDR3 loop is CASSFRALNQETQYF. CDR3 bases: TGTGCCAGCAGCTTCAGGGCTTTGAACCAAGAGACCCAGTACTTC.

J is TRBJ1-2 and V is TRBV28, with 10 bases that match TRBD1. From germline, CDR1 is MDHEN and CDR2 SYDVKM. V shed 7 bases and J 7 bases; nucleotides not matched to a gene: 9. The CDR3 runs to 14 residues. CDR3 DNA: TGTGCCAGCACCCCTGGGACAGGGGATTTTGGCTACACCTTC. Amino acids: CASTPGTGDFGYTF.

The V and J genes are TRBV3-1 (or the pseudogene TRBV3-2) and TRBJ1-1; 7 bases agree with TRBD1. The CDR3 sequence is 16 residues long. V lost 0 bases to trimming and J lost 2 bases; unmatched junction nucleotides: 6. Germline-derived CDR1 and CDR2 are LGHDT and YNNKEL (reference sequence). This CDR3 reads CASSQDRNRGNTEAFF. CDR3 DNA sequence: TGTGCCAGCAGCCAAGATAGGAACAGGGGTAACACTGAAGCTTTCTTT.

This rearrangement joins TRBV5-8 to TRBJ2-1; 9 bases are a match to TRBD1. The CDR3 extends over 16 amino acids. The germline CDR1 and CDR2 sequences are SGHTS and YDEGEE. Trimming took 0 bases from V and 7 from J; bases not matched to a gene: 8. CDR3 DNA sequence: TGTGCCAGCAGCTTGGGGGGGACAGGGAGGTGGAATGAGCAGTTCTTC. It encodes CASSLGGTGRWNEQFF.

This clone has only one observation. V usage is TRBV6-5 and J usage is TRBJ1-1; D call uncertain. The CDR3 totals 15 residues. Trimming removed 5 bases from V and 2 bases from J, with 15 bases in between. Germline V CDR1 and CDR2: MNHEY, SVGAGI. The DNA for the CDR3 is TGTGCCAGCAGTCCCACTCGATCGCGTAACACTGAAGCTTTCTTT. Its protein is CASSPTRSRNTEAFF.

The chain uses TRBV7-2 and TRBJ2-1, with 9 positions matching TRBD2. The CDR3 loop spans 16 amino acids. Trimming at V came to 1 base and at J to 7 bases, leaving 8 bases not matched to a gene. CDR1 and CDR2 (germline): SGHTA, FQGNSA. The DNA of the CDR3 is TGTGCCAGCAGCTTAGAAGGGGGTAGCGGGGGAAATGAGCAGTTCTTC. Translated, it gives CASSLEGGSGGNEQFF.

The chain combines TRBV30 with TRBJ1-2; unclear D gene. The CDR3 consists of 13 residues. CDR1 is GTSNPN and CDR2 is SVGIG in the germline V gene (reference sequence). Between the trimmed V and J ends, which lost 1 base and 5 bases, there was a span of 11 bases. For the CDR3, the DNA is TGTGCCTGGAGTGGGGAGGGTTGGTATGGCTACACCTTC. It encodes CAWSGEGWYGYTF.

The CDR3 nucleotides read TGTGCCAGCAGTGATCCCAGGGGTTGGGGCAATCAGCCCCAGCATTTT. Translating it yields CASSDPRGWGNQPQHF. The chain is built from TRBV2 and TRBJ1-5; possibly TRBD1 for D (6 bases). V shed 3 bases and J shed 2 bases, with 14 bases lying between them. Germline V gives CDR1 SNHLY, CDR2 FYNNEI. The CDR3 is 16 residues long.

The chain couples TRBV7-8 to TRBJ2-2; the match to TRBD2 covers 10 bases. This CDR3 is built from 16 residues. J lost 6 bases, V lost 5 bases, and 9 bases had no gene match. Germline CDR1 SGHVS, CDR2 FQNEAQ. CDR3 loop: CASSLQRGGPAGELFF. CDR3 sequence (DNA): TGTGCCAGCAGCCTCCAGCGGGGGGGCCCCGCCGGGGAGCTGTTTTTT.

The rearrangement uses TRBV18 and TRBJ2-1; D ambiguous. Germline V CDR1 and CDR2: KGHSH, LQKENI. V lost 4 bases to trimming and J lost 0 bases, with 10 bases between them. The CDR3 totals 15 residues. The CDR3 here is CASSLDTGSYNEQFF. The CDR3 coding sequence is TGTGCCAGCTCACTTGACACTGGCTCCTACAATGAGCAGTTCTTC.

The chain couples TRBV11-2 to TRBJ2-1; a possible D gene is TRBD2 (7 bases). V was cut by 2 bases and J by 9 bases, with 14 bases left in between. Germline-derived CDR1 and CDR2 are SGHAT and FQNNGV. The CDR3 has 14 amino acids. CDR3 sequence: CASSLYQGGGEQFF. The CDR3, as DNA: TGTGCCAGCAGCTTATATCAGGGAGGGGGTGAGCAGTTCTTC.

The J gene is TRBJ1-1, the V gene TRBV7-2; the D gene is possibly TRBD1 (6 bases). Trimming shortened V by 1 base and J by 4 bases, and 19 bases separated the two germline ends. The CDR3 contains 17 residues. CDR1 and CDR2 (germline): SGHTA, FQGNSA. The CDR3 DNA sequence: TGTGCCAGCAGCTTAGGCCCAAGGGGGTCGGGGGGCACTGAAGCTTTCTTT. It encodes CASSLGPRGSGGTEAFF.

The chain has TRBV5-8 and TRBJ2-1; maybe TRBD1 (6 bases). CDR1 is SGHTS and CDR2 is YDEGEE in the germline V gene. The V end lost 7 bases, the J end lost 3 bases, and 11 bases lay between the germline ends. This CDR3 region has 13 residues. CDR3 residues: CASVRGYYNEQFF. As DNA, the CDR3 is TGTGCCAGCGTCAGGGGTTACTACAATGAGCAGTTCTTC.

Here the CDR3 DNA reads TGTGCCAGCAGTTCCCAGGGAGATACGCAGTATTTT. It is translated as CASSSQGDTQYF. This chain uses TRBV6-2 or TRBV6-3 with TRBJ2-3, with a possible D match to TRBD1 (5 bases). Between the trimmed V and J ends, which lost 4 bases and 5 bases, there was a span of 7 bases. The germline V gene encodes CDR1 MNHEY and CDR2 SVGEGT. The CDR3 consists of 12 residues.

The rearrangement links TRBV4-3 to TRBJ2-7; 12 bases are shared with TRBD2. Germline values: CDR1 LGHNA, CDR2 YSLEER. V lost 1 base, J lost 4 bases, and 2 bases stayed unmatched. The length of the CDR3 is 15 residues. The DNA for the CDR3 is TGCGCCAGCAGCCAAGGACTAGCGGGGGTATACGAGCAGTACTTC. Translating it yields CASSQGLAGVYEQYF.

This chain uses TRBV19 with TRBJ1-1, with TRBD1 identical over 8 bases. The trim removed 4 bases at V and 7 bases at J, leaving 5 bases unmatched. There are 13 residues in the CDR3. Germline CDR1 reads LNHDA; CDR2 reads SQIVND (reference sequence). The CDR3: CASSTTGVFEAFF. The CDR3 DNA sequence: TGTGCCAGTAGTACGACAGGGGTATTTGAAGCTTTCTTT.

The CDR3 DNA follows: TGTGCCAGCAGTTACTCACCTGCGGCGGGGAGCTCCTACAATGAGCAGTTCTTC. This codes for CASSYSPAAGSSYNEQFF. The chain carries TRBV6-2 or TRBV6-3 and TRBJ2-1, with D possibly being TRBD2 (6 bases). Trimming removed 0 bases at V and 0 bases at J, with 15 bases between. CDR1 is MNHEY, CDR2 SVGEGT, per germline. The CDR3 contains 18 residues.

The chain has TRBV29-1 and TRBJ2-7, with D possibly matching TRBD2 (7 bases). The CDR3 has 13 amino acids. Trimming took 4 bases from V and 4 from J, leaving 14 bases between them. CDR1 and CDR2 (germline): SQVTM, ANQGSEA. CDR3 sequence reads: CSVGGGPIYEQYF. In nucleotides, the CDR3 is TGCAGCGTTGGGGGGGGGCCCATTTACGAGCAGTACTTC.

V gene TRBV12-3 or TRBV12-4 combines with J gene TRBJ2-5; the match to TRBD2 covers 8 bases. Trimming at V came to 4 bases and at J to 8 bases, leaving 6 bases not matched to a gene. This CDR3 comprises 13 residues. CDR3 region: CASSSTSGATQYF. The CDR3 DNA reads as TGTGCCAGCAGTTCCACTAGCGGTGCCACCCAGTACTTC.

This chain joins TRBV19 and TRBJ2-5; 7 nucleotides agree with TRBD2. Germline V lookup: CDR1 LNHDA, CDR2 SQIVND (reference sequence). Losses at the gene ends were 3 bases for V and 5 bases for J; bases not matched to a gene: 3. The CDR3 loop spans 13 amino acids. As DNA, the CDR3 is TGTGCCAGTAGTATGGGAGGGAGGGAGACCCAGTACTTC. It yields the protein CASSMGGRETQYF.

This clone was recorded once. The chain recombines TRBV7-9 with TRBJ2-7, with D unclear. The CDR3 contains 14 residues. V lost 3 bases and J lost 2, with 11 bases in between. Germline CDR1 SEHNR, CDR2 FQNEAQ (reference sequence). The CDR3 is CASSFLGGAYEQYF. DNA for the CDR3: TGTGCCAGCAGCTTCTTGGGTGGAGCCTACGAGCAGTACTTC.

This chain uses TRBV30 with TRBJ2-7, with D perhaps TRBD2 (7 bases). Trimming pared 4 bases from V and 7 bases from J, leaving 23 bases between. There are 15 residues in the CDR3. Germline V gene data show CDR1 as GTSNPN and CDR2 as SVGIG (reference sequence). CDR3 nucleotides: TGTGCCTGGAAACCGGGGACCTGGGGGCGGGGGGAGCAGTACTTC. Protein: CAWKPGTWGRGEQYF.